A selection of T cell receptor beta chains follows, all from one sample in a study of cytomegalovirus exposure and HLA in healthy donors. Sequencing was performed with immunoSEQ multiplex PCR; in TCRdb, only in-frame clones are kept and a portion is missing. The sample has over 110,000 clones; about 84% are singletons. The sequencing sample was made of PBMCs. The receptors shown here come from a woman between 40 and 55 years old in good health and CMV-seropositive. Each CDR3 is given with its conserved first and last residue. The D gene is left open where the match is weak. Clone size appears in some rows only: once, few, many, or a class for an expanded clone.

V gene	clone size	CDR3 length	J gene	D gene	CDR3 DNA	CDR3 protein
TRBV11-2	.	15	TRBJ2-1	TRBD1	TGTGCCAGCAGCGGCCGGACAGGCTCCTACAATGAGCAGTTCTTC	CASSGRTGSYNEQFF
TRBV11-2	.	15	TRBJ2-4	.	TGTGCCAGCAGCAATGGGGTAGCGGTTCAAAACATTCAGTACTTC	CASSNGVAVQNIQYF
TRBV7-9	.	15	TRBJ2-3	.	TGTGCCAGCACCACCCGCGGGACGTTCACAGATACGCAGTATTTT	CASTTRGTFTDTQYF
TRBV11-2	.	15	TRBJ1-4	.	TGTGCCAGCAGCCCAACTAGTCAGGGGCGCGGAAAACTGTTTTTT	CASSPTSQGRGKLFF
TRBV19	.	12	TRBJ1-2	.	TGTGCCAGTAGTCCACAGGGTTTCGACTACACCTTC	CASSPQGFDYTF
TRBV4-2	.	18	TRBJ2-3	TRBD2	TGTGCCAGCAGCCGCGGACTAGCGGGAGTACCTAGCACAGATACGCAGTATTTT	CASSRGLAGVPSTDTQYF
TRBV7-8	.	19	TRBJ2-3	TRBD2	TGTGCCAGCAGCTTGTTTCCTAGCGGGAGAGGGGAGCGCACAGATACGCAGTATTTT	CASSLFPSGRGERTDTQYF
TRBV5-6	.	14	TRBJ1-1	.	TGTGCCAGCAGCGTGCAGCCTGTGCGGACTGAAGCTTTCTTT	CASSVQPVRTEAFF
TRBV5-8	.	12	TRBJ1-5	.	TGTGCCAGCAGCTTGGCCGCGGGGACCCAGCATTTT	CASSLAAGTQHF
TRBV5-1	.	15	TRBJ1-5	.	TGCGCCAGCAGCCCAATGGGGGGGAGCAATCAGCCCCAGCATTTT	CASSPMGGSNQPQHF
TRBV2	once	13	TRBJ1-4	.	TGTGCCAGCGCTGTGAGGGGAGGCGAAAAACTGTTTTTT	CASAVRGGEKLFF
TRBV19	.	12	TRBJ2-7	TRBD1	TGTGCCAGTAGTGGGACAGGCTACGAGCAGTACTTC	CASSGTGYEQYF
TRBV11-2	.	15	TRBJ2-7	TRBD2	TGTGCCAGCAGGAGACTAGCGGGAAGAGCCTACGAGCAGTACTTC	CASRRLAGRAYEQYF
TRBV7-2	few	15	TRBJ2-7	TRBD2	TGTGCCAGCAGCGCGGGGGGCGGGAAAAACTACGAGCAGTACTTC	CASSAGGGKNYEQYF
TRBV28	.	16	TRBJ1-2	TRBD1	TGTGCCGGCAGTCCCCCCGTGACAGGGGGCCGGGGGGGCTACACCTTC	CAGSPPVTGGRGGYTF
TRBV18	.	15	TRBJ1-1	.	TGTGCCAGCTCACCGCCGGGGGGTCTACACACTGAAGCTTTCTTT	CASSPPGGLHTEAFF
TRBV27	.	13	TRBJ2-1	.	TGTGCCAGCAGTTTAAGAGACTACAATGAGCAGTTCTTC	CASSLRDYNEQFF
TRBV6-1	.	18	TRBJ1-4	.	TGTGCCAGCAGTCAAGGAGGGAGACCGGGACATTATCGCGAAAAACTGTTTTTT	CASSQGGRPGHYREKLFF
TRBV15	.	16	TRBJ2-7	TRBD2	TGTGCCACCAGCAGAAGCCTAGCGGGGGGATCCTACGAGCAGTACTTC	CATSRSLAGGSYEQYF
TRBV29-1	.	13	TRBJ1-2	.	TGCAGCGTGATTTGGGGAGTCGTGAATGGCTACACCTTC	CSVIWGVVNGYTF